Listed below are T cell receptor beta chains from one sample, sequenced in a study of blood T cell repertoires in COVID-19. Clones were sequenced by immunoSEQ multiplex PCR, and TCRdb holds only the in-frame ones, with some missing. The table has about 190,000 clones, around 80% seen once. The specimen sequenced was peripheral blood. The origin of the receptors is a woman aged 45-60 years with acute or convalescent COVID-19. Both conserved end residues are part of each CDR3. The order of the fields is CDR3 DNA, CDR3 protein, clone size, V gene, J gene, D gene. A D gene is named only where the DNA matches it firmly. Expanded clones get a size class; other rows say once, few or many, or leave the size out.

TGTGCCAGCAATTATCGGACTAGCGGGAGGGCCGTTCTCTACGAGCAGTACTTC,CASNYRTSGRAVLYEQYF,NA,TRBV6-2/TRBV6-3,TRBJ2-7,TRBD2
TGTGCCAGCAGCTTAGCCGGAGGAGGGGAGCAGTACTTC,CASSLAGGGEQYF,NA,TRBV7-9,TRBJ2-7,NA
TGTGCCAGCTCACCAACCCAGGTGTCACCCCTCCACTTT,CASSPTQVSPLHF,NA,TRBV18,TRBJ1-6,NA
TGCGCCAGTACCCCCAGGGAGGACTCCTATAATTCACCCCTCCACTTT,CASTPREDSYNSPLHF,NA,TRBV10-1,TRBJ1-6,NA
TGTGCCAGTACCCACTCCCGGACAGGGGAAATAGAGACCCAGTACTTC,CASTHSRTGEIETQYF,NA,TRBV19,TRBJ2-5,TRBD1
TGTGCCTGGACCCGTCTTCTGTCGGGGGACACTGAAGCTTTCTTT,CAWTRLLSGDTEAFF,NA,TRBV30,TRBJ1-1,NA
TGTGCCAGCAGCTTCCGAGAGGGGGGGACAGATACGCAGTATTTT,CASSFREGGTDTQYF,NA,TRBV7-9,TRBJ2-3,NA
TGTGCCACCAGTGATCCGTCCCGGGACAGGGTGGAGACCCAGTACTTC,CATSDPSRDRVETQYF,few,TRBV24-1,TRBJ2-5,TRBD1
TGTGCCAGCCGACAGGCTTATAGCAATCAGCCCCAGCATTTT,CASRQAYSNQPQHF,NA,TRBV19,TRBJ1-5,NA
TGTGCCAGCAGCCAAGTGAGGGCGGCGGGGACCACTGAAGCTTTCTTT,CASSQVRAAGTTEAFF,NA,TRBV4-2,TRBJ1-1,NA
TGTGCCAGTACGGAGAGGAATTCACCCCTCCACTTT,CASTERNSPLHF,NA,TRBV19,TRBJ1-6,NA
TGCGCCAGCAGCCCCGGGGACAACTCCTACGAGCAGTACTTC,CASSPGDNSYEQYF,NA,TRBV5-1,TRBJ2-7,NA
TGTGCCTGGAACTTACCGGGACAGGGGAAAGCTGAAGCTTTCTTT,CAWNLPGQGKAEAFF,once,TRBV30,TRBJ1-1,TRBD1
TGTGCCTGGAGGACGGGGGGAACTGAAGCTTTCTTT,CAWRTGGTEAFF,few,TRBV30,TRBJ1-1,NA
TGTGCCAGTAGCCTACTGGACTCTATCAGGGGCACTGAAGCTTTCTTT,CASSLLDSIRGTEAFF,NA,TRBV19,TRBJ1-1,NA
TGTGCCAGCAGCCAAGGGCAGGGGTCCGCCGAGCAGTACTTC,CASSQGQGSAEQYF,NA,TRBV3-1/TRBV3-2,TRBJ2-7,NA
TGTGCCAGCAGCTGGGCGGGGGACACCGGGGAGCTGTTTTTT,CASSWAGDTGELFF,NA,TRBV7-2,TRBJ2-2,TRBD2
TGTGCCAGCGGCGCGGGGCTGAGCAATCAGCCCCAGCATTTT,CASGAGLSNQPQHF,NA,TRBV28,TRBJ1-5,NA